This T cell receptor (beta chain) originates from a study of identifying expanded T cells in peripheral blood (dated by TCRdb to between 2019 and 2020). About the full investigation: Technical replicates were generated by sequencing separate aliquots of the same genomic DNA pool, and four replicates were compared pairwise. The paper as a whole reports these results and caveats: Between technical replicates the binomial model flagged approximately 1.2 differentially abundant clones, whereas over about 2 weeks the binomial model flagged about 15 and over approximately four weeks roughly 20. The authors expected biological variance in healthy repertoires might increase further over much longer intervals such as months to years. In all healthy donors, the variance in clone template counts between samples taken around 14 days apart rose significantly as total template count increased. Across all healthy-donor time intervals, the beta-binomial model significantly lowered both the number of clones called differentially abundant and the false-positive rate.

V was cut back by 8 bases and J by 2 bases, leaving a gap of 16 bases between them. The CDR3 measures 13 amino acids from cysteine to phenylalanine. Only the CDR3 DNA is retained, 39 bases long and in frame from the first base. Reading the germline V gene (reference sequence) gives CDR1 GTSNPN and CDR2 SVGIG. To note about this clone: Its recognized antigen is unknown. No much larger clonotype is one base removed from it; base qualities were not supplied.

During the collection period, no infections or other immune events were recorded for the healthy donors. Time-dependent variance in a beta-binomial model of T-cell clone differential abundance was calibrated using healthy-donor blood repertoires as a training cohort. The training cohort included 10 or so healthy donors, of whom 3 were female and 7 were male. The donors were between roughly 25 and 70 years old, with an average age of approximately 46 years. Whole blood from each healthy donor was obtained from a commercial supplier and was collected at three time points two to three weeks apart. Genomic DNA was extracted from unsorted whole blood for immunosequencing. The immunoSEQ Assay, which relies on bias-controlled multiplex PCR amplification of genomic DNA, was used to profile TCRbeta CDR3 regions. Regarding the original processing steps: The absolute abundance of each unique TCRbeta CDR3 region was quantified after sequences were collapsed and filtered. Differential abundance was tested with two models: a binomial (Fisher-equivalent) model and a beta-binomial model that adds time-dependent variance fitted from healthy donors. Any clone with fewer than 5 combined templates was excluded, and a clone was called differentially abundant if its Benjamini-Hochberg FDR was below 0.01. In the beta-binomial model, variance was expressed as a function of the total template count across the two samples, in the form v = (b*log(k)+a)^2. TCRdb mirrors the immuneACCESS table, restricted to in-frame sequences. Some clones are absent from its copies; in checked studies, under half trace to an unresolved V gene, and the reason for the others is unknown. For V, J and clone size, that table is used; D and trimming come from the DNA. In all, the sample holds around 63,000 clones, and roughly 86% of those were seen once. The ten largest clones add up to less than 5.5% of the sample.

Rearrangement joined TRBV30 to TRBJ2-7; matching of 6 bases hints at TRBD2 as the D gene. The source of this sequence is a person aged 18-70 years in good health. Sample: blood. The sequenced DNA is TGTGCCACCTGGGGGGTCCGAGCCTACGAGCAGTACTTC. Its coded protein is CATWGVRAYEQYF. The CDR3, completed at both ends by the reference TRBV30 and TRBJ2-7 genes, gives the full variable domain SQTIHQWPATLVQPVGSPLSLECTVEGTSNPNLYWYRQAAGRGLQLLFYSVGIGQISSEVPQNLSASRPQDRQFILSSKKLLLSDSGFYLCATWGVRAYEQYFGPGTRLTVT.